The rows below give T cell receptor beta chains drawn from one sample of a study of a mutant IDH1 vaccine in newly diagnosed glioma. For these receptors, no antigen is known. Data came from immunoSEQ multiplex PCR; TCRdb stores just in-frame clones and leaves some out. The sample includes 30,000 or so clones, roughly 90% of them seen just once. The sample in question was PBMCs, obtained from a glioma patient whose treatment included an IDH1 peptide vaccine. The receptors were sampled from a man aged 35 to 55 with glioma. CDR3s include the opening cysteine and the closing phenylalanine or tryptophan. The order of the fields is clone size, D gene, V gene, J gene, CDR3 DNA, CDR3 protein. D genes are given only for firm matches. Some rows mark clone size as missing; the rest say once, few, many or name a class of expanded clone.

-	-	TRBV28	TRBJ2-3	TGTGCCAGCAGTTCTTGGGGGCGCACAGATACGCAGTATTTT	CASSSWGRTDTQYF
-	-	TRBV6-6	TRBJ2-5	TGTGCCAGCAGTTACAGGGGTGGAGAGACCCAGTACTTC	CASSYRGGETQYF
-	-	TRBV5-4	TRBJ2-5	TGTGCCAGCAGCCCGAGGCTAGGGAAAGAGACCCAGTACTTC	CASSPRLGKETQYF
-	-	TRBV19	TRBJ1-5	TGTGCCAGTAGGACCCAGGGGACTAGCCATCAGCCCCAGCATTTT	CASRTQGTSHQPQHF
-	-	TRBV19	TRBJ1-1	TGTGCCAGTAGTATCCTGGCCCAGGGGGCTTTCTTT	CASSILAQGAFF
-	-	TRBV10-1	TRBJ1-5	TGCGCCAGCAGCCATTCAGGGATAGATCAGCCCCAGCATTTT	CASSHSGIDQPQHF
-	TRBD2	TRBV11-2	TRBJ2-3	TGTGCCAGCAGCTCAACTAGCGGGGCGTTGACAGATACGCAGTATTTT	CASSSTSGALTDTQYF
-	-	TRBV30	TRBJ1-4	TGTGCCTGGAGTGGATGGACAGAGCAAAATGAAAAACTGTTTTTT	CAWSGWTEQNEKLFF
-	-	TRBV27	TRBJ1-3	TGTGCCAGCAGTTTATCGGGGTATACGTACTCTGGAAACACCATATATTTT	CASSLSGYTYSGNTIYF
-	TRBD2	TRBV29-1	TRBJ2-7	TGCAGCGTACGAAATCTAGCGGGAGGTGAATACGAGCAGTACTTC	CSVRNLAGGEYEQYF
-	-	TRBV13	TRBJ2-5	TGTGCCAGCAGCTCGACAGCCCGAGAGACCCAGTACTTC	CASSSTARETQYF
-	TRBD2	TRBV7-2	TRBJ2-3	TGTGCCAGCAGCATTCGAGCGGGGGGGCCCACAGATACGCAGTATTTT	CASSIRAGGPTDTQYF
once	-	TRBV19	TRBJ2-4	TGTGCCGCAGTCCCCGGAGACAGTTGGTATGAAAACATTCAGTACTTC	CAAVPGDSWYENIQYF
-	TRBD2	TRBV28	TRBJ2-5	TGTGCCAGCAGCTCCCTTTGGGCGGGGGAAGGGGAGACCCAGTACTTC	CASSSLWAGEGETQYF
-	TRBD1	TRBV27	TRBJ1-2	TGTGCCAGCAGTCCATCGGGGACAGGGTTCAATGGCTACACCTTC	CASSPSGTGFNGYTF
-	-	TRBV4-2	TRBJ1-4	TGTGCCAGCAGCCAGGGTCTGCGGTCTAAGAATGAAAAACTGTTTTTT	CASSQGLRSKNEKLFF
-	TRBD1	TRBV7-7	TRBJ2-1	TGTGCTAGCAGCCCAGGGACAGGGACGTACAATGAGCAGTTCTTC	CASSPGTGTYNEQFF
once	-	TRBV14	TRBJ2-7	TGTGCCAGCAGCCAGCGTTCTGGGCCCCTAGTTTCCTACGAGCAGTACTTC	CASSQRSGPLVSYEQYF
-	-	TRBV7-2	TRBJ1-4	TGTGCCAGCAGCCTAGGGGGGGAGCCTAATGAAAAACTGTTTTTT	CASSLGGEPNEKLFF
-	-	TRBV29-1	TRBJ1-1	TGCAGCGTTGAAGTCAGGGGCACTGAAGCTTTCTTT	CSVEVRGTEAFF
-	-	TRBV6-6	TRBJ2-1	TGTGCCAGCAGTTACCGCGACCATGAGCAGTTCTTC	CASSYRDHEQFF
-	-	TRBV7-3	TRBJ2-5	TGTGCCAGCAGCTTAAACCCCGGCGGAGTTCCCCAGTACTTC	CASSLNPGGVPQYF